A single sample gave rise to the 26 T cell receptor beta chains below, sequenced in a study of CD8+CD57+ T cells in acquired aplastic anemia. CD8+CD57+ cell expansion, shown by flow cytometry, had occurred in the patients selected for sequencing. Profiles of TCR beta VDJ and CDR3 were generated from a genomic DNA template. MiXCR, run by TCRdb on the reads, gives a single entry per CDR3 protein. The data show 250,000 or so distinct CDR3 sequences, approximately 45% seen once. Material for sequencing was sorted CD4+, CD8+, or CD8+CD57+ T cells (not recorded which) from PBMCs. The origin of the receptors is a human donor with aplastic anemia.

The V call is TRBV29-1, the J call TRBJ1-2; 7 nucleotides match TRBD1. The CDR3 length is 13 residues. Germline lookup yields CDR1 SQVTM and CDR2 ANQGSEA. Trimming at V came to 6 bases and at J to 3 bases, leaving 7 bases not matched to a gene. The CDR3 here is CSVVGTDHYGYTF. DNA for the CDR3: TGCAGCGTCGTCGGGACAGACCACTATGGCTACACCTTC.

As concerns this clonotype: A clone one base away is much larger, so this may be a read error. The genes are TRBV4-1 and TRBJ2-7, with 8 bases aligning to TRBD1. CDR1 MGHRA and CDR2 YSYEKL come from the germline V gene. The CDR3 covers 16 residues. The CDR3 region has the DNA TGCTCCAGCAGACTGAACTCCGGGACAGGAGGTAGCGAGCAGTACTTC. Protein: CSSRLNSGTGGSEQYF.

The chain links TRBV20-1 to TRBJ1-1, with TRBD1 identical over 7 bases. This CDR3 comprises 14 residues. CDR1 is DFQATT, CDR2 SNEGSKA, per germline (reference sequence). J lost 7 bases, V lost 2 bases, and 10 bases had no gene match. This CDR3 reads CSARNRTGEGEAFF. CDR3 in DNA: TGCAGTGCTAGAAACCGGACAGGTGAAGGTGAAGCTTTCTTT.

This chain connects TRBV11-3 to TRBJ2-7, with D possibly matching TRBD2 (6 bases). Germline-derived CDR1 and CDR2 are SGHNT and YENEEA. This CDR3 comprises 17 residues. Trimming took off 1 base at V and 1 base at J, with 17 bases between the two ends. The CDR3 loop reads CASSLGERRGTSYEQYV. DNA for the CDR3: TGTGCCAGCAGCTTAGGAGAGAGGCGGGGAACATCCTACGAGCAGTACGTC.

This clonotype occurred a few times. At one end, the junction sequence differs from germline, possibly due to a read error. The CDR3 loop is CTWGHSTYEQYF. As DNA, the CDR3 is TGTACGTGGGGGCATAGTACCTACGAGCAGTACTTC. V gene TRBV20-1 combines with J gene TRBJ2-7; a possible D gene is TRBD1 (6 bases). Germline lookup yields CDR1 DFQATT and CDR2 SNEGSKA (reference sequence). This CDR3 spans 12 amino acids.

This rearrangement joins TRBV19 to TRBJ1-6, with D unclear. CDR3 length: 13 residues. Germline V CDR1 and CDR2: LNHDA, SQIVND (reference sequence). The V end was cut by 8 bases, the J end by 5 bases, with 10 bases between. The CDR3 DNA is TGTGCCAGTCGTGTAGGGAATAATTCACCCCTCCACTTT. This sequence encodes CASRVGNNSPLHF.

The V gene is TRBV24-1, the J gene TRBJ2-7; 9 bases fit TRBD1. Per germline, CDR1 KGHDR and CDR2 SFDVKD. Trimming took 4 bases from V and 1 from J; bases not matched to a gene: 4. The CDR3 spans 15 residues. Written as DNA, the CDR3 is TGTGCCACCAGTGACCCCGGGACAGGGTCCTACGAGCAGTACTTC. Translation gives CATSDPGTGSYEQYF.

About this clonotype: Since no conserved phenylalanine or tryptophan closes the CDR3, a read error is the likely cause. The chain couples TRBV2 to TRBJ2-7; D possibly uses TRBD1 or TRBD2 (5 bases each). CDR3 length equals 12 residues. Deletions cut 11 bases from V and 4 bases from J, with 15 bases between. Per germline, CDR1 SNHLY and CDR2 FYNNEI. The CDR3 DNA reads TGTGCCGGCCTGGGGGAACGGTACGAGCAGTACCTC. This gives the protein CAGLGERYEQYL.

This clonotype was observed a handful of times. This could be a read error, since a much larger clone is one nucleotide away. The conserved phenylalanine or tryptophan normally closing the CDR3 is absent here, so this likely arose from a read error. This sequence joins TRBV11-2 and TRBJ2-7; TRBD2 matches at 12 bases. Germline CDR1 SGHAT, CDR2 FQNNGV. V lost 1 base and J lost 2; bases outside the gene matches: 9. The CDR3 extends over 18 amino acids. In nucleotides, the CDR3 is TGTGCCAGCAGCTTAGCCCCGGGACTAGCGGGTATTCCCTACGAGCAGTACTCC. Its protein is CASSLAPGLAGIPYEQYS.

This clonotype was detected ten times or more. V and J are TRBV7-2 and TRBJ2-5; D is possibly TRBD2 (6 bases). Germline V CDR1 and CDR2: SGHTA, FQGNSA. V shed 2 bases and J shed 5 bases, with 9 bases lying between them. The CDR3 is 13 residues long. CDR3 bases: TGTGCCAGCAGCTTAAGCAGCGGGGAGACCCAGTACTTC. Its protein product is CASSLSSGETQYF.

The V call is TRBV19, the J call TRBJ2-1, with a weak D call TRBD2 (6 bases). The CDR3 is 11 residues long. Germline CDR1 and CDR2: LNHDA and SQIVND (reference sequence). V was clipped by 6 bases and J by 10 bases, with 10 bases between them. CDR3 loop: CASRQAGEQFF. CDR3 bases: TGTGCCAGTAGGCAGGCGGGAGAGCAGTTCTTC.

This clonotype has only one observation. V usage is TRBV20-1 and J usage is TRBJ1-1, with a tentative D call TRBD1 (5 bases). Trimming removed 6 bases at V and 2 bases at J, with 10 bases between. Germline CDR1 reads DFQATT; CDR2 reads SNEGSKA (reference sequence). The CDR3 runs 12 residues. The CDR3 DNA is TGCAGTGCCCACGGGGACAACACTGAAGCTTTCTTT. It is translated as CSAHGDNTEAFF.

This clonotype occurred once. The chain has TRBV16 and TRBJ2-7; 10 nucleotides match TRBD1. Germline V gene lookup returns CDR1 KGHSY and CDR2 FQNENV. The CDR3 runs to 14 residues. V dropped 1 base and J dropped 5; count of bases not matched to a gene: 2. The CDR3 coding sequence is TGTGCCAGCAGCCAATTGGGACAGGGGCACGAGCAGTACTTC. Translation gives CASSQLGQGHEQYF.

This clonotype was counted between two and nine times. The chain has TRBV6-1 and TRBJ1-2; 11 bases align to TRBD1. The CDR3 covers 16 residues. With 3 bases clipped from V and 6 bases from J, the junction kept 9 bases outside the gene matches. CDR1 and CDR2 (germline): MNHNS, SASEGT. The chain's CDR3 is CASSDATGTGGNGYTF. As DNA, the CDR3 is TGTGCCAGCAGTGACGCAACCGGGACAGGGGGGAATGGCTACACCTTC.

The chain links TRBV10-3 to TRBJ1-2; no definite D call. The CDR3 runs to 12 residues. V gave up 3 bases and J gave up 6 bases, with 8 bases separating them. The germline gives CDR1 ENHRY, CDR2 SYGVKD. The CDR3 spells CAISEAVNGYTF. CDR3 DNA: TGTGCCATCAGTGAAGCTGTAAATGGCTACACCTTC.

This clonotype has at least ten counts. This sequence joins TRBV24-1 and TRBJ2-1; D is possibly TRBD1 (5 bases). CDR1 is KGHDR and CDR2 is SFDVKD in the germline V gene. The V and J ends lost 0 bases and 2 bases respectively, with 10 bases between them. CDR3 length: 16 residues. The CDR3: CATSDLPGPTYNEQFF. CDR3 DNA sequence: TGTGCCACCAGTGATTTGCCAGGGCCAACCTACAATGAGCAGTTCTTC.

This chain joins TRBV7-9 and TRBJ1-2, with D unclear. The CDR3 contains 14 residues. In germline, CDR1 is SEHNR, CDR2 FQNEAQ (reference sequence). Trimming cost V 4 bases and J 3 bases, with 12 bases left between them. CDR3 region: CASSSTGGHYGYTF. The CDR3, as DNA: TGTGCCAGCAGCTCGACCGGCGGTCACTATGGCTACACCTTC.

Note on this clonotype: This may be a read error: a much more frequent sequence differs by one nucleotide. This rearrangement joins TRBV7-9 to TRBJ2-3; 10 bases map to TRBD2. Germline CDR1 is SEHNR and CDR2 is FQNEAQ (reference sequence). V was pared by 5 bases and J by 2 bases, with 13 bases of the junction left unmatched. This CDR3 spans 18 amino acids. For the CDR3, the DNA is TGTGCCAGCAGCACGCACCCTCTAGCGGGGGCCCCCACAGATACGCAGTATTTT. It encodes CASSTHPLAGAPTDTQYF.

Worth noting for this clonotype: Sequence at one end of the junction differs from germline and may be a read error. This sequence joins TRBV25-1 and TRBJ2-3; tentatively, D is TRBD2 (7 bases). This CDR3 comprises 18 residues. Germline V lookup: CDR1 MGHDK, CDR2 SYGVNS. The CDR3 here is CAGSESSRGGFSSYEQYF. CDR3 DNA sequence: TGTGCCGGCAGTGAATCTTCCCGCGGGGGCTTCAGCTCCTACGAGCAGTATTTT.

This clonotype was observed many times. This chain uses TRBV4-1 with TRBJ2-1; 13 nucleotides line up with TRBD2. Germline V CDR1 and CDR2: MGHRA, YSYEKL. CDR3 size: 16 residues. With V trimmed by 0 bases and J by 9 bases, 5 bases remained unmatched. The CDR3 loop is CASSQELAGGPGEQFF. CDR3 sequence (DNA): TGCGCCAGCAGCCAAGAACTAGCGGGAGGGCCGGGTGAGCAGTTCTTC.

This clonotype was recorded at least ten times. V is TRBV11-3 and J is TRBJ1-2; D is ambiguous. The CDR3 loop spans 12 amino acids. Germline CDR1 SGHNT, CDR2 YENEEA. V lost 0 bases and J 3 bases, leaving 2 bases between the germline ends. CDR3 in DNA: TGTGCCAGCAGCTTAGACGACTATGGCTACACCTTC. It codes for CASSLDDYGYTF. Together with reference TRBV11-3 and TRBJ1-2, the CDR3 gives the full variable domain: EAGVVQSPRYKIIEKKQPVAFWCNPISGHNTLYWYLQNLGQGPELLIRYENEEAVDDSQLPKDRFSAERLKGVDSTLKIQPAELGDSAVYLCASSLDDYGYTFGSGTRLTVV.

Remarks on this clonotype: One end of the junction is discordant with germline, which a read error may explain. The gene calls are TRBV7-9 and TRBJ2-2; a weak D match, TRBD2 (5 bases). The CDR3 extends over 11 amino acids. CDR1 is SEHNR, CDR2 FQNEAQ, per germline (reference sequence). The DNA of the CDR3 is TGTGCCAGCAGCTTGACCGGGGAGCCGTTTTTT. It yields the protein CASSLTGEPFF.

The genes are TRBV19 and TRBJ2-5; 11 positions agree with TRBD2. The J segment lost 0 bases and the V segment lost 9 bases, leaving 3 bases of the junction unmatched. This CDR3 has 14 amino acids. Germline-derived CDR1 and CDR2 are LNHDA and SQIVND (reference sequence). The CDR3 region has the DNA TGTGCCAGCACGACTAGCGGGGACCAAGAGACCCAGTACTTC. It encodes CASTTSGDQETQYF.

CDR3: CATSRGGYGYTF. In DNA form, the CDR3 reads TGTGCCACCAGCAGGGGGGGGTACGGCTACACCTTC. This sequence joins TRBV15 and TRBJ1-2; weak D call: TRBD1 (5 bases). Per the germline V gene, CDR1 is LNHNV and CDR2 is YYDKDF (reference sequence). This CDR3 contains 12 residues. The V end lost 3 bases, the J end lost 8 bases, and 10 bases lay between the germline ends.

This clonotype has ten or more counts. Possible read error: a much larger clone is one base away. The chain combines TRBV15 with TRBJ2-6, with D possibly matching TRBD1 (6 bases). The CDR3 sequence is 16 residues long. Germline V lookup: CDR1 LNHNV, CDR2 YYDKDF (reference sequence). CDR3 sequence: CATSSVRGSGADVLTF. Here the CDR3 DNA reads TGTGCCACCAGCAGTGTCAGGGGCTCTGGGGCCGACGTCCTGACTTTC.

V is TRBV5-1 and J is TRBJ2-7; D gene ambiguous. CDR1 and CDR2 (germline): SGHRS, YFSETQ. This CDR3 is 15 amino acids long. V lost 0 bases to trimming and J lost 2 bases, with 12 bases between them. DNA for the CDR3: TGCGCCAGCAGCTTGGCCCCAGCGACAACCTACGAGCAGTACTTC. Translating gives CASSLAPATTYEQYF. Looking up the rest from reference TRBV5-1 and TRBJ2-7 gives the full variable domain: KAGVTQTPRYLIKTRGQQVTLSCSPISGHRSVSWYQQTPGQGLQFLFEYFSETQRNKGNFPGRFSGRQFSNSRSEMNVSTLELGDSALYLCASSLAPATTYEQYFGPGTRLTVT.